The 7 T cell receptor beta chains below all came from one sample that was sequenced in a study of glioma-infiltrating T cells. TCR alpha and beta CDR3 regions were amplified from RNA using iRepertoire nested multiplex PCR. A single record per CDR3 protein comes from TCRdb applying MiXCR to the multiplex PCR reads. The data show approximately 88,000 distinct CDR3 sequences, about 25% seen once. The sequenced sample consisted of glioma tissue, nonneoplastic brain tissue, or PBMCs (not recorded which). The receptor set was obtained from a human donor with low-grade glioma or glioblastoma, undergoing nonglioma brain surgery, or in good health (not recorded which).

The chain employs TRBV12-3 or TRBV12-4 and TRBJ2-1, with D hard to call. V lost 1 base and J lost 0, with 7 bases in between. The CDR3 has 15 residues. CDR3 DNA: TGTGCCAGCAGTTTAGGGCTAAGCTCCTACAATGAGCAGTTCTTC. Amino acid sequence: CASSLGLSSYNEQFF.

This clonotype was seen at least ten times. The chain couples TRBV29-1 to TRBJ1-2; TRBD1 might be the D (5 bases). The germline V and J ends were trimmed by 3 bases and 8 bases, with 10 bases remaining between them. The germline V gene encodes CDR1 SQVTM and CDR2 ANQGSEA. This CDR3 spans 11 amino acids. The CDR3 here is CSVDRASGYTF. DNA of the CDR3: TGCAGCGTTGACAGGGCGAGCGGCTACACCTTC. The entire variable domain, with the rest obtained from reference TRBV29-1 and TRBJ1-2, is as follows: SAVISQKPSRDICQRGTSLTIQCQVDSQVTMMFWYRQQPGQSLTLIATANQGSEATYESGFVIDKFPISRPNLTFSTLTVSNMSPEDSSIYLCSVDRASGYTFGSGTRLTVV.

The rearrangement uses TRBV15 and TRBJ2-1; 9 bases are shared with TRBD2. CDR3 length: 13 amino acids. Per the germline V gene, CDR1 is LNHNV and CDR2 is YYDKDF (reference sequence). Losses at the gene ends were 5 bases for V and 7 bases for J; bases not matched to a gene: 3. CDR3 amino acids: CATSPSGINEQFF. The CDR3 DNA sequence: TGTGCCACCAGCCCTAGCGGGATTAATGAGCAGTTCTTC.

This clonotype occurred many times. The chain links TRBV6-1 to TRBJ1-5; no reliable D call. This CDR3 is built from 15 residues. Germline V gives CDR1 MNHNS, CDR2 SASEGT. With 8 bases removed from V and 1 base from J, the gap between germline ends came to 15 bases. The CDR3 DNA is TGTGCCAGCCAAGGGTCTTATGGAAGCAATCAGCCCCAGCATTTT. This codes for CASQGSYGSNQPQHF.

The V and J genes are TRBV6-1 and TRBJ2-6; 7 nucleotides line up with TRBD1. The CDR3 has 20 residues. The germline V gene has CDR1 MNHNS and CDR2 SASEGT. Unmatched junction bases numbered 12, after V lost 1 base and J lost 0 bases. In DNA form, the CDR3 reads TGTGCCAGCAGTGAAGTTTTACTCCGGGACAGTGTCTCTGGGGCCAACGTCCTGACTTTC. It yields the protein CASSEVLLRDSVSGANVLTF.

The V gene is TRBV3-1, the J gene TRBJ2-7, with a tentative D call TRBD2 (5 bases). The CDR3 loop spans 13 amino acids. Germline assignment: CDR1 LGHDT and CDR2 YNNKEL (reference sequence). V was trimmed by 2 bases and J by 8 bases, leaving 13 bases between them. The CDR3 DNA reads as TGTGCCAGCAGCCAAAATGCCGGGAATAAGCAGTACTTC. Amino acid sequence: CASSQNAGNKQYF.

This clonotype was recorded at least ten times. The chain has TRBV10-2 and TRBJ2-1; TRBD2 aligns across 10 bases. Germline CDR1 is WSHSY and CDR2 is SAAADI. J was trimmed by 3 bases and V by 8 bases; bases with no gene match: 7. There are 15 residues in the CDR3. The CDR3 sequence is CASEPRLAGYNEQFF. Here the CDR3 DNA reads TGCGCCAGCGAGCCGCGACTAGCGGGCTACAATGAGCAGTTCTTC.